This T cell receptor beta chain is drawn from a study of Ad26.COV2.S vaccination and SARS-CoV-2 variants. Specified treatment: about 20 received Ad26.COV2.S at low or high dose, single or two shots; five or six received placebo; per-sample allocation not given. Samples came from day 63 after the first vaccine or placebo injection. In the vaccine, an Ad26 vector expressed the SARS-CoV-2 spike of the Wuhan strain. The method was immunoSEQ multiplex PCR; TCRdb's version includes in-frame clones alone and lacks a portion of them. Among approximately 400,000 clones listed, more than 75% were seen once. V lost 0 bases to trimming and J lost 6 bases; unmatched junction nucleotides: 6. This CDR3 comprises 17 residues. Germline values: CDR1 SGHRS, CDR2 YFSETQ.

The clonotype originates from a person between 18 and 60 years old who received the Ad26.COV2.S COVID-19 vaccine or a placebo. The sample in question was peripheral blood, obtained in a trial of Ad26.COV2.S vaccine versus placebo. The chain joins TRBV5-1 to TRBJ2-2; 12 bases fit TRBD2. The CDR3 bases are TGCGCCAGCAGCTTGGCCCCTAGCGGGGGGGCCTCCGGGGAGCTGTTTTTT. This codes for CASSLAPSGGASGELFF.